A selection of T cell receptor beta chains follows, all from one sample in a study of neurological immune-mediated disorders. TCRdb re-called the 5' RACE reads through MiXCR, storing one row per CDR3 protein. The sample shows 70,000 or so distinct CDR3 sequences, 2.5% to 3.5% of them seen only once. Input material: PBMCs. These receptors came from a woman between 45 and 60 years old with multiple sclerosis. Each CDR3 is given with its conserved first and last residue. Fields, in order: J gene, V gene, D gene, clone size, CDR3 protein. A D gene is named only where the DNA matches it firmly. The size of a clone is reported for some rows only, either as once, few or many, or as a class for expanded clones.

j_gene: TRBJ2-3; v_gene: TRBV6-6; d_gene: -; abundance: -; CDR3aa: CASSPRGASPDTQYF
j_gene: TRBJ1-2; v_gene: TRBV9; d_gene: TRBD1; abundance: many; CDR3aa: CASSTRGQGGYGYTF
j_gene: TRBJ2-5; v_gene: TRBV10-3; d_gene: -; abundance: many; CDR3aa: CAISIGTGETQYF
j_gene: TRBJ2-1; v_gene: TRBV20-1; d_gene: TRBD2; abundance: many; CDR3aa: CSASQREGYNEQFF
j_gene: TRBJ1-1; v_gene: TRBV27; d_gene: TRBD1; abundance: many; CDR3aa: CASSLSFGQGIGSTEAFF
j_gene: TRBJ2-3; v_gene: TRBV5-1; d_gene: -; abundance: many; CDR3aa: CASQGVDTQYF
j_gene: TRBJ1-1; v_gene: TRBV5-1; d_gene: -; abundance: few; CDR3aa: CASRGEWGFNTEAFF
j_gene: TRBJ1-2; v_gene: TRBV12-3/TRBV12-4; d_gene: TRBD1; abundance: many; CDR3aa: CASGHPGQAYGYTF
j_gene: TRBJ1-2; v_gene: TRBV29-1; d_gene: -; abundance: many; CDR3aa: CSVEDGTSRFDRYGYTF
j_gene: TRBJ2-1; v_gene: TRBV7-8; d_gene: -; abundance: many; CDR3aa: CASSPRQRTYNEQFF
j_gene: TRBJ1-4; v_gene: TRBV4-1; d_gene: TRBD1; abundance: many; CDR3aa: CASSQVPGTGNEKLFF
j_gene: TRBJ2-7; v_gene: TRBV5-6; d_gene: TRBD2; abundance: many; CDR3aa: CASSLEGGTSSF
j_gene: TRBJ2-4; v_gene: TRBV28; d_gene: -; abundance: many; CDR3aa: CAIMDYSKNIQYF
j_gene: TRBJ2-3; v_gene: TRBV5-6; d_gene: -; abundance: many; CDR3aa: CASSFPGFRSDTQYF
j_gene: TRBJ2-5; v_gene: TRBV4-3; d_gene: TRBD2; abundance: many; CDR3aa: CASSQTSGGLETQYF
j_gene: TRBJ2-1; v_gene: TRBV5-6; d_gene: -; abundance: many; CDR3aa: CASSLVFEPSSYNEQFF